Sequencing of this T cell receptor (beta chain) was carried out in a study of graft-versus-host responses after intestinal transplantation. Study-wide background: Transplants given to recipients were multivisceral, liver-intestinal, or isolated intestinal. Anti-thymocyte globulin induction was given to all recipients, followed by tacrolimus and steroids for around 3 years.

Study observations and caveats: Recipient marrow held GvH clones, some first seen in ileum or blood. The study associated peak circulating GvH clone levels with early post-transplant HvG declines.

Using immunoSEQ multiplex PCR, the repertoire was profiled, and TCRdb retains in-frame clones only, with some absent. This sample yields more than 80,000 clones, of which around four fifths are seen a single time; about a sixth belongs to the top ten. The sample holds one count of this clone. Antigen: not known. Per the germline V gene, CDR1 is MNHEY and CDR2 is SVGAGI. Trimming left V 6 bases short and J 3 bases short, with 15 bases between. The CDR3 has 14 residues. Sequences were derived from unstimulated CD8+ T cells sorted from spleen or lymph node cells, sampled before intestinal transplant. The clonotype originates from a human donor who received an intestinal transplant. This chain connects TRBV6-5 to TRBJ2-7, with a possible D match to TRBD1 (6 bases). This CDR3 reads CASSLTGTNYEQYF. The CDR3 DNA follows: TGTGCCAGCAGCCTAACCGGGACAAACTACGAGCAGTACTTC.